The rows below give T cell receptor beta chains drawn from one sample of a study of T-cell memory formation after mild COVID-19. MiXCR, run by TCRdb on the 5' RACE reads, gives a single entry per CDR3 protein. This sample yields approximately 60,000 distinct CDR3 sequences, of which over 7.5% are seen a single time; more than 1% belongs to the top ten. The sequenced material came from PBMCs or a T cell subset sorted from them (not recorded which). These receptors were collected from a young man who had mild COVID-19 (a few samples of this study predate the infection). Cell type and time point are not known. Both conserved end residues are trimmed from each CDR3.

TRBJ1-5	TRBV4-2	ASSQADRNQPQH
TRBJ2-3	TRBV3-1	ASSQPGQADTQY
TRBJ2-2	TRBV12-5	ASGSKGARTGELF
TRBJ2-3	TRBV11-2	ASSPGTSGGVVGTDTQY
TRBJ1-2	TRBV10-3	AIGVMGYGYT
TRBJ2-3	TRBV7-6	ASARLIPTDTQY
TRBJ2-3	TRBV7-2	ASSRRGAPDTQY
TRBJ2-2	TRBV11-2	ASSPRTATNTGELF
TRBJ1-5	TRBV5-1	ASRGQPDQPQH
TRBJ2-3	TRBV28	ASSLAAGGYTQY
TRBJ1-2	TRBV12-3/TRBV12-4	ASSRRTWGYT
TRBJ2-2	TRBV3-1	ASSQKVGHRGDTGELF
TRBJ2-1	TRBV4-2	ASSPSGTGGGQF
TRBJ1-5	TRBV4-1	ASSPRHVSNQPQH
TRBJ2-2	TRBV24-1	ATSAGVTGELF
TRBJ1-1	TRBV4-2	ASSRQGIMNTEAF
TRBJ2-3	TRBV7-2	ASSGLAGGMTLLTDTQY
TRBJ2-7	TRBV7-9	ASSADRGRPYEQY
TRBJ2-7	TRBV6-2/TRBV6-3	ASSYSKVQAEQY
TRBJ1-5	TRBV18	ASSSGEGNQPQH
TRBJ2-6	TRBV7-2	ASSFSAMTGHSAGANVLT
TRBJ2-5	TRBV12-3/TRBV12-4	ASSQQGPETQY
TRBJ2-3	TRBV12-3/TRBV12-4	ASSSSGGSDTQY
TRBJ2-1	TRBV2	ASGGKGLVPNEQF
TRBJ1-1	TRBV7-9	ASSLMGDQAF
TRBJ1-5	TRBV7-9	ASSSTTGANQPQH
TRBJ2-7	TRBV5-1	ASSLISLADTYEQY
TRBJ2-1	TRBV4-1	ASSKRTSGDSSYNEQF
TRBJ1-3	TRBV11-2	ASRPTGAGNTIY